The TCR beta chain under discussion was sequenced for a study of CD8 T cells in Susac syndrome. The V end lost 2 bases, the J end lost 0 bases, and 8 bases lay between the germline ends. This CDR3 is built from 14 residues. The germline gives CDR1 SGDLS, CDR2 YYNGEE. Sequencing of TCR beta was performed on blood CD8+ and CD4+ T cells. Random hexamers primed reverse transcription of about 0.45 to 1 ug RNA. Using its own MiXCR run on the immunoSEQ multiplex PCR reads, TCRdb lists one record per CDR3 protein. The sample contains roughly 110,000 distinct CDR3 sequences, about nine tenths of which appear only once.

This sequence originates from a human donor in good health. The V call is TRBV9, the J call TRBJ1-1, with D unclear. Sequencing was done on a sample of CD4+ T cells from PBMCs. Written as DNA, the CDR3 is TGTGCCAGCAGCGTCTCCGATCTGAACACTGAAGCTTTCTTT. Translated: CASSVSDLNTEAFF.